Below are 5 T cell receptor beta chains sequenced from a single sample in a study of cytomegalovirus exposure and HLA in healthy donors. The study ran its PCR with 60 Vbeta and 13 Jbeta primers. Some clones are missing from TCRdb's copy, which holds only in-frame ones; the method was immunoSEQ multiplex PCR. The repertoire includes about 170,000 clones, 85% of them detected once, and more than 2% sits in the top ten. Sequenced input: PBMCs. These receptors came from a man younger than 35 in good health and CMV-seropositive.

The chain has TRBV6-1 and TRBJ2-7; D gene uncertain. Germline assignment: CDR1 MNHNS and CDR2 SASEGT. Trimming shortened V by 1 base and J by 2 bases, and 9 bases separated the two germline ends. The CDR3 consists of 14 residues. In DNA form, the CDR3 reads TGTGCCAGCAGTGAAGACAGTATTCCCTACGAGCAGTACTTC. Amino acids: CASSEDSIPYEQYF.

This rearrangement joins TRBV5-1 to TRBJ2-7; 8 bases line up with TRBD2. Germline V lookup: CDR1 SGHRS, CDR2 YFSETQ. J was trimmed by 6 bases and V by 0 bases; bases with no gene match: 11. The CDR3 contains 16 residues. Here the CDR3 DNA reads TGCGCCAGCAGCTTGGATCGGGTTAGCGGGACCCGCGAGCAGTACTTC. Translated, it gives CASSLDRVSGTREQYF.

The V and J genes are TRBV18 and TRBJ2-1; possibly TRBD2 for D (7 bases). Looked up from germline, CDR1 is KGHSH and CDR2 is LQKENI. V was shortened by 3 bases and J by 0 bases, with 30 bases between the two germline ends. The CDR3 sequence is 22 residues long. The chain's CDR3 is CASSPISLTGGISPSSYNEQFF. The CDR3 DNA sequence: TGTGCCAGCTCACCCATCTCCCTCACGGGGGGCATTTCCCCTAGCTCCTACAATGAGCAGTTCTTC.

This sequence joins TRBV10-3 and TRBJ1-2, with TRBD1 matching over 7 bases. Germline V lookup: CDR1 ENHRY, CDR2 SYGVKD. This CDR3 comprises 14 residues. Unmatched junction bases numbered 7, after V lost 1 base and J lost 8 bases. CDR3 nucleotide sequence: TGTGCCATCAGTGAGTTGGAAGGGGGCTGGGGCTACACCTTC. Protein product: CAISELEGGWGYTF.

CDR3 residues: CASSVDGGNSYEQYF. CDR3 sequence (DNA): TGTGCCAGCAGTGTAGACGGGGGGAATTCCTACGAGCAGTACTTC. The chain joins TRBV6-4 to TRBJ2-7; 7 nucleotides match TRBD2. The germline gives CDR1 MRHNA, CDR2 SNTAGT. The CDR3 loop spans 15 amino acids. The V and J ends lost 4 bases and 1 base, in that order; junction bases with no gene match: 7.